Each of the 26 T cell receptor beta chains below was sequenced from the same sample in a study of beta chain features in type 1 diabetes (dated by TCRdb to the late 2010s). General findings and caveats noted by the study authors: Type 1 diabetes patients showed a moderate but significant shortening of TCRB CDR3 length in all four CD4+ subsets.

No antigen has been identified for these receptors. The protocol used for the library was the immunoSEQ multiplex PCR assay. The entire isolated RNA was reverse transcribed using the High Capacity cDNA Reverse Transcription Kit, and thus expressed TCRB transcripts were sequenced. In TCRdb, the immuneACCESS table is reduced to in-frame sequences with V and J assigned. These tables do not hold every clone; where another copy was compared, an unresolved V gene accounts for under half, and the others remain unexplained. The table for this sample lists around 260,000 clones; around 25% of them were counted only once. The ten most abundant clones make up roughly 0.013% of the sample. The specimen was naive CD4+ T cells from blood. The sample's cell subset or site label is to be understood as: true naive CD4+ T cells. All receptors derive from a woman in her twenties or thirties with type 1 diabetes.

V gene TRBV4-1 combines with J gene TRBJ1-4; perhaps TRBD1 as D (5 bases). Germline assignment: CDR1 MGHRA and CDR2 YSYEKL. V lost 0 bases to trimming and J lost 2 bases, with 13 bases between them. The CDR3 runs 17 residues. CDR3 protein: CASSQDPDSATNEKLFF. The CDR3 nucleotides are TGCGCCAGCAGCCAAGACCCCGACAGTGCGACTAATGAAAAACTGTTTTTT.

This clone has only a few counts. The chain joins TRBV7-2 to TRBJ2-2, with 8 positions matching TRBD2. V lost 3 bases to trimming and J lost 5 bases; unmatched junction nucleotides: 11. Germline assignment: CDR1 SGHTA and CDR2 FQGNSA. The CDR3 is made up of 17 amino acids. The CDR3 loop is CASSFPKREPRTGELFF. The CDR3 DNA reads as TGTGCCAGCAGCTTCCCAAAGCGGGAGCCGAGGACCGGGGAGCTGTTTTTT.

As to this clone: In the same sample, other DNA sequences code for this CDR3. CDR3 amino acids: CASSLAGGQETQYF. Here the CDR3 DNA reads TGCGCCAGCAGCTTGGCTGGCGGACAAGAGACCCAGTACTTC. The V and J genes are TRBV5-1 and TRBJ2-5; D is ambiguous. V lost 0 bases, J lost 2 bases, and 8 bases lay in between. The CDR3 extends over 14 amino acids. Germline V gene sequence: CDR1 SGHRS, CDR2 YFSETQ.

The chain employs TRBV27 and TRBJ2-1; D possibly corresponds to TRBD2 (5 bases). V was pared by 8 bases and J by 7 bases, with 18 bases between. This CDR3 has 14 amino acids. CDR1 and CDR2 from the germline V gene are MNHEY and SMNVEV (reference sequence). Written as DNA, the CDR3 is TGTGCCAGCTCCGCGAACTCCCGGAGGAATGAGCAGTTCTTC. Translated: CASSANSRRNEQFF.

The V gene is TRBV4-1, the J gene TRBJ2-5, with D possibly TRBD2 on 5 matching bases. V shed 2 bases and J shed 0 bases, with 16 bases lying between them. Germline V gene lookup returns CDR1 MGHRA and CDR2 YSYEKL. The CDR3 is 17 amino acids. The CDR3 sequence is CASSQRVRAGYQETQYF. CDR3 nucleotides: TGCGCCAGCAGCCAAAGGGTGAGGGCAGGATACCAAGAGACCCAGTACTTC.

This clone was counted between two and nine times. This chain connects TRBV14 to TRBJ2-2; D is perhaps TRBD2 (6 bases). Germline V gene data show CDR1 as SGHDN and CDR2 as FVKESK. The V end was cut by 0 bases, the J end by 1 base, with 12 bases between. The CDR3 has 17 residues. In DNA, the CDR3 is TGTGCCAGCAGCCAAGACGTGCTAGCGCTGAACACCGGGGAGCTGTTTTTT. Residues: CASSQDVLALNTGELFF. The variable domain in full, with the rest retrieved from reference TRBV14 and TRBJ2-2, is EAGVTQFPSHSVIEKGQTVTLRCDPISGHDNLYWYRRVMGKEIKFLLHFVKESKQDESGMPNNRFLAERTGGTYSTLKVQPAELEDSGVYFCASSQDVLALNTGELFFGEGSRLTVL.

The genes are TRBV4-1 and TRBJ1-5; 7 bases agree with TRBD1. This CDR3 is built from 17 residues. V was pared by 0 bases and J by 2 bases, with 7 bases of the junction left unmatched. Germline assignment: CDR1 MGHRA and CDR2 YSYEKL. CDR3 bases: TGCGCCAGCAGCCAAGACCCAGACAGGGCGGGCAATCAGCCCCAGCATTTT. This codes for CASSQDPDRAGNQPQHF.

The chain joins TRBV30 to TRBJ1-5; D uncertain. CDR3 size: 12 residues. V dropped 5 bases and J dropped 6 bases, with 11 bases sitting between them. Per germline, CDR1 GTSNPN and CDR2 SVGIG (reference sequence). The CDR3 protein is CAWAEGVQPQHF. The CDR3 coding sequence is TGTGCCTGGGCCGAGGGCGTTCAGCCCCAGCATTTT.

The chain couples TRBV27 to TRBJ2-5; 7 bases match TRBD2. J lost 5 bases, V lost 7 bases, and 10 bases had no gene match. This CDR3 comprises 14 residues. Germline CDR1 reads MNHEY; CDR2 reads SMNVEV (reference sequence). The CDR3 sequence: CASTGRASGETQYF. CDR3 in DNA: TGTGCCAGCACTGGGAGGGCCTCTGGGGAGACCCAGTACTTC.

The chain is built from TRBV18 and TRBJ2-6; tentative D call: TRBD1 (6 bases). Trimming cost V 3 bases and J 3 bases, with 12 bases left between them. Per the germline V gene, CDR1 is KGHSH and CDR2 is LQKENI. The CDR3 extends over 16 amino acids. The CDR3 region has the DNA TGTGCCAGCTCACCTGAGGGGGTTCGTGGGGCCAACGTCCTGACTTTC. Translated: CASSPEGVRGANVLTF.

This chain links TRBV4-1 with TRBJ1-3; 7 bases line up with TRBD1. With 5 bases clipped from V and 0 bases from J, the junction kept 10 bases outside the gene matches. The CDR3 extends over 17 amino acids. Looked up from germline, CDR1 is MGHRA and CDR2 is YSYEKL. The CDR3 sequence is CASSAPGQRLSGNTIYF. CDR3 nucleotides: TGCGCCAGCAGCGCCCCGGGACAGCGCCTCTCTGGAAACACCATATATTTT.

The rearrangement joins TRBV18 to TRBJ2-1; D is perhaps TRBD1 (6 bases). The ends were cut back, 6 bases at V and 8 bases at J, with 8 bases in the middle. The CDR3 covers 11 residues. The germline gives CDR1 KGHSH, CDR2 LQKENI. CDR3: CASSQGYEQFF. In nucleotides, the CDR3 is TGTGCCAGCTCGCAGGGGTATGAGCAGTTCTTC.

This clone was observed a handful of times. The chain carries TRBV29-1 and TRBJ1-2; TRBD1 might be the D (5 bases). Trimming took 5 bases from V and 4 from J, leaving 11 bases between them. There are 12 residues in the CDR3. Germline V gene lookup returns CDR1 SQVTM and CDR2 ANQGSEA. CDR3 in DNA: TGCAGCGTTCTCTGGCAGGGCTATGGCTACACCTTC. Amino acids: CSVLWQGYGYTF.

The table lists this clone with a few counts. The chain carries TRBV7-3 and TRBJ2-7; TRBD2 aligns across 7 bases. Germline V gene lookup returns CDR1 SGHTA and CDR2 FQGTGA. The CDR3 runs to 16 residues. V shed 5 bases and J 9 bases; nucleotides not matched to a gene: 19. In DNA, the CDR3 is TGTGCCAGCAGCCTAAGCCTCCTCGCGGGAGTGCTGGTGCAGTACTTC. Its protein is CASSLSLLAGVLVQYF.

The sample holds a few counts of this clone. V and J are TRBV27 and TRBJ1-2; 7 bases map to TRBD1. Trimming cost V 5 bases and J 7 bases; bases outside gene matches: 7. This CDR3 is built from 13 residues. Germline values: CDR1 MNHEY, CDR2 SMNVEV (reference sequence). This CDR3 is CASSLYRGGGYTF. The CDR3 nucleotides are TGTGCCAGCAGTCTATACAGGGGAGGTGGCTACACCTTC.

V gene TRBV19 combines with J gene TRBJ2-1; the match to TRBD2 covers 13 bases. Germline CDR1 LNHDA, CDR2 SQIVND (reference sequence). V dropped 6 bases and J dropped 4; count of bases not matched to a gene: 12. CDR3 length equals 18 residues. The DNA of the CDR3 is TGTGCCAGTAGGATGCGGACTAGCGGGAGTGTTTTGTACAATGAGCAGTTCTTC. It yields the protein CASRMRTSGSVLYNEQFF.

This chain joins TRBV11-2 and TRBJ2-1; unclear D gene. V lost 7 bases and J 0 bases, leaving 10 bases between the germline ends. This CDR3 is 14 amino acids long. Germline CDR1 and CDR2: SGHAT and FQNNGV. CDR3 in DNA: TGTGCCAGCATCCGTAGTAGCTCCTACAATGAGCAGTTCTTC. It specifies CASIRSSSYNEQFF.

The chain joins TRBV14 to TRBJ2-3, with TRBD2 identical over 10 bases. This CDR3 is built from 16 residues. Looked up from germline, CDR1 is SGHDN and CDR2 is FVKESK. With 4 bases clipped from V and 4 bases from J, the junction kept 8 bases outside the gene matches. The CDR3 DNA reads TGTGCCAGCAGCCCAATTGTCGGGACTAGCGCAGATACGCAGTATTTT. It translates to CASSPIVGTSADTQYF.

This chain connects TRBV9 to TRBJ2-7, with a weak D call TRBD1 (5 bases). The V and J ends lost 4 bases and 4 bases respectively, with 15 bases between them. The germline V gene has CDR1 SGDLS and CDR2 YYNGEE. CDR3 length: 14 residues. The CDR3 spells CASSPSFDRYEQYF. The DNA of the CDR3 is TGTGCCAGCAGCCCCTCCTTCGACAGATACGAGCAGTACTTC.

This clone was seen a handful of times. J is TRBJ2-5 and V is TRBV2; perhaps TRBD1 as D (5 bases). CDR3 size: 13 residues. The germline V and J ends were trimmed by 5 bases and 9 bases, with 16 bases remaining between them. Germline values: CDR1 SNHLY, CDR2 FYNNEI. The CDR3 nucleotides read TGTGCCAGCAGTCGGAGCAGGGAAGTTGCCCAGTACTTC. This sequence encodes CASSRSREVAQYF.

The genes are TRBV7-9 and TRBJ1-2; tentative D call: TRBD1 (5 bases). CDR1 is SEHNR and CDR2 is FQNEAQ in the germline V gene (reference sequence). Between the trimmed V and J ends, which lost 1 base and 9 bases, there was a span of 12 bases. This CDR3 spans 13 amino acids. CDR3 loop: CASSLVGPLRYTF. CDR3 nucleotides: TGTGCCAGCAGCTTAGTGGGGCCTTTACGCTACACCTTC.

V and J are TRBV30 and TRBJ2-6; D gene uncertain. The CDR3 length is 18 residues. Germline CDR1 and CDR2: GTSNPN and SVGIG (reference sequence). V lost 0 bases to trimming and J lost 0 bases, with 15 bases between them. The CDR3, as DNA: TGTGCCTGGAGTGTTCTAATAGTACCAAACTCTGGGGCCAACGTCCTGACTTTC. Amino acid sequence: CAWSVLIVPNSGANVLTF.

J is TRBJ2-7 and V is TRBV18; TRBD2 matches at 9 bases. V lost 2 bases to trimming and J lost 3 bases; unmatched junction nucleotides: 2. Germline CDR1 KGHSH, CDR2 LQKENI. The CDR3 covers 14 residues. CDR3 in DNA: TGTGCCAGCTCACCAAATAGCGGGAGCTACGAGCAGTACTTC. This translates into CASSPNSGSYEQYF.

The V gene is TRBV11-3, the J gene TRBJ2-1; D may be TRBD1 (6 bases). The CDR3 consists of 15 residues. V was clipped by 1 base and J by 2 bases, with 9 bases between them. Germline lookup yields CDR1 SGHNT and CDR2 YENEEA. The CDR3 coding sequence is TGTGCCAGCAGCTTAGGTGGACAGACCTACAATGAGCAGTTCTTC. Its protein is CASSLGGQTYNEQFF.

This clone occurred a few times. The J gene is TRBJ1-5, the V gene TRBV19; D not certain. The V gene's germline CDR1 is LNHDA and CDR2 SQIVND (reference sequence). V dropped 0 bases and J dropped 6 bases, with 9 bases sitting between them. This CDR3 comprises 14 residues. The CDR3 region is CASSIEDRSQPQHF. Written as DNA, the CDR3 is TGTGCCAGTAGTATAGAAGATCGGAGTCAGCCCCAGCATTTT.

V and J are TRBV19 and TRBJ2-3; the match to TRBD1 covers 9 bases. This CDR3 spans 16 amino acids. The germline gives CDR1 LNHDA, CDR2 SQIVND (reference sequence). J was trimmed by 2 bases and V by 1 base; bases with no gene match: 4. Written as DNA, the CDR3 is TGTGCCAGTAGTATAGCCGGGACAGGGTACACAGATACGCAGTATTTT. Translated: CASSIAGTGYTDTQYF.